This entry lists 17 T cell receptor beta chains sequenced from one sample in a study of CD8 T cells in Susac syndrome. After extraction with the RNeasy kit, roughly 0.45 to 1 ug of the RNA was reverse transcribed using random hexamers. TCRdb reanalysed the immunoSEQ multiplex PCR reads using MiXCR and keeps one entry per CDR3 protein. This repertoire shows roughly 140,000 distinct CDR3 sequences, approximately 94% found once; its top ten account for more than 0.2%. The sample was CD8+ T cells from PBMCs. These receptors all stem from a human donor with multiple sclerosis.

The V and J genes are TRBV5-1 and TRBJ2-7; D gene unclear. Between the trimmed V and J ends, which lost 0 bases and 1 base, there was a span of 11 bases. Germline V gene lookup returns CDR1 SGHRS and CDR2 YFSETQ. The CDR3 totals 15 residues. CDR3 loop: CASSLGRPPSYEQYF. CDR3 DNA: TGCGCCAGCAGCTTGGGTAGGCCGCCGTCCTACGAGCAGTACTTC.

The gene calls are TRBV2 and TRBJ2-7; unclear D gene. The V gene lost 1 base and the J gene lost 2 bases, with 18 bases spanning the gap. The CDR3 is 17 residues long. Germline V lookup: CDR1 SNHLY, CDR2 FYNNEI. The CDR3 bases are TGTGCCAGCAGTGAAGTGGGCTTTGGCGGAGAAACCTACGAGCAGTACTTC. This sequence encodes CASSEVGFGGETYEQYF. Looking up the rest from reference TRBV2 and TRBJ2-7 gives the full variable domain: EPEVTQTPSHQVTQMGQEVILRCVPISNHLYFYWYRQILGQKVEFLVSFYNNEISEKSEIFDDQFSVERPDGSNFTLKIRSTKLEDSAMYFCASSEVGFGGETYEQYFGPGTRLTVT.

CDR3 coding DNA: TGTGCCTGGATGGGGGGCAGGGTGCTTACGAAAGAGACCCAGTACTTC. It specifies CAWMGGRVLTKETQYF. The rearrangement links TRBV30 to TRBJ2-5; either TRBD1 or TRBD2 may fit D (6 bases each). CDR3 length equals 16 residues. With 4 bases removed from V and 3 bases from J, the gap between germline ends came to 21 bases. The V gene's germline CDR1 is GTSNPN and CDR2 SVGIG (reference sequence).

This clonotype has just one count. CDR3 amino acids: CASSFPPRGGGYNEQFF. CDR3 DNA: TGTGCCAGTAGTTTCCCCCCCCGTGGCGGCGGCTACAATGAGCAGTTCTTC. The chain employs TRBV19 and TRBJ2-1; D is undetermined. Per the germline V gene, CDR1 is LNHDA and CDR2 is SQIVND (reference sequence). The CDR3 spans 17 residues. Trimming took 5 bases from V and 3 from J, leaving 20 bases between them.

This chain links TRBV9 with TRBJ2-3; D is unresolved. The J call may not be correct, given that the DNA end is closer to TRBJ1-5. Germline V CDR1 and CDR2: SGDLS, YYNGEE. This CDR3 has 12 residues. CDR3 bases: TGTGCCAGCAGCGTAGTAAGGCTTAACCAGCATTTT. It specifies CASSVVRLNQHF.

The CDR3 coding sequence is TGTGGAGGACAGGGGGGCGAGCAGTACTTC. It yields the protein CGGQGGEQYF. The J gene is TRBJ2-7, the V gene TRBV2; 10 bases align to TRBD1. CDR3 length: 10 amino acids. Germline CDR1 is SNHLY and CDR2 is FYNNEI.

The chain employs TRBV7-2 and TRBJ1-6; D possibly corresponds to TRBD1 (6 bases). Trimming cost V 1 base and J 2 bases, with 12 bases left between them. The CDR3 has 17 amino acids. Per the germline V gene, CDR1 is SGHTA and CDR2 is FQGNSA. The CDR3 here is CASSLGQGPTYNSPLHF. The CDR3 DNA reads as TGTGCCAGCAGCTTAGGGCAGGGGCCAACCTATAATTCACCCCTCCACTTT. Filled out from reference TRBV7-2 and TRBJ1-6, the complete variable domain reads GAGVSQSPSNKVTEKGKDVELRCDPISGHTALYWYRQSLGQGLEFLIYFQGNSAPDKSGLPSDRFSAERTGGSVSTLTIQRTQQEDSAVYLCASSLGQGPTYNSPLHFGNGTRLTVT.

The gene calls are TRBV27 and TRBJ2-7; 7 bases fit TRBD2. The CDR3 contains 15 residues. V shed 2 bases, J shed 2 bases, and the junction held 6 bases outside the gene matches. In germline, CDR1 is MNHEY, CDR2 SMNVEV (reference sequence). The CDR3 nucleotides read TGTGCCAGCAGTTTAAAAGGGAGGGAGACCTACGAGCAGTACTTC. As protein: CASSLKGRETYEQYF.

The genes are TRBV5-1 and TRBJ1-2; D unresolved. The CDR3 covers 11 residues. The germline V gene encodes CDR1 SGHRS and CDR2 YFSETQ. Between the trimmed V and J ends, which lost 3 bases and 5 bases, there was a span of 5 bases. CDR3 region: CASSYEYGYTF. In nucleotides, the CDR3 is TGCGCCAGCAGCTACGAATATGGCTACACCTTC. The whole variable domain, filled in from reference TRBV5-1 and TRBJ1-2, reads KAGVTQTPRYLIKTRGQQVTLSCSPISGHRSVSWYQQTPGQGLQFLFEYFSETQRNKGNFPGRFSGRQFSNSRSEMNVSTLELGDSALYLCASSYEYGYTFGSGTRLTVV.

The chain combines TRBV7-9 with TRBJ2-7; 9 nucleotides match TRBD1. CDR3 size: 14 residues. J was trimmed by 3 bases and V by 5 bases; bases with no gene match: 5. Germline values: CDR1 SEHNR, CDR2 FQNEAQ (reference sequence). The CDR3 reads CASSAGTGLYEQYF. The CDR3 bases are TGTGCCAGCAGCGCCGGGACAGGGCTCTACGAGCAGTACTTC.

The J gene is TRBJ2-2, the V gene TRBV30, with 7 positions matching TRBD1. Germline V lookup: CDR1 GTSNPN, CDR2 SVGIG (reference sequence). Trimming removed 4 bases from V and 0 bases from J; junction bases left unmatched: 8. The CDR3 loop spans 16 amino acids. The CDR3 loop is CAWNSEGQTNTGELFF. Here the CDR3 DNA reads TGTGCCTGGAATTCCGAGGGACAGACGAACACCGGGGAGCTGTTTTTT.

The rearrangement links TRBV5-1 to TRBJ2-7, with D maybe TRBD1 (5 bases). CDR1 SGHRS and CDR2 YFSETQ come from the germline V gene. Trimming stripped 4 bases from V and 1 base from J, with 18 bases between. There are 16 residues in the CDR3. The DNA for the CDR3 is TGCGCCAGCAGCCTCAACCTCCGACAGAAGTCCTACGAGCAGTACTTC. Residues: CASSLNLRQKSYEQYF.

This clonotype was seen just once. This chain joins TRBV21-1 and TRBJ2-1. TRBV21-1 is reported as a pseudogene. The CDR3 loop spans 15 amino acids. CDR3 region: CASSNPMQGPNEQFF. As DNA, the CDR3 is TGTGCCAGCAGCAATCCGATGCAAGGACCCAATGAGCAGTTCTTC.

V is TRBV19 and J is TRBJ2-4, with D unclear. The germline V gene has CDR1 LNHDA and CDR2 SQIVND (reference sequence). V was shortened by 6 bases and J by 1 base, with 7 bases between the two germline ends. There are 13 residues in the CDR3. This chain's CDR3 is CASSPRAKNIQYF. The CDR3 nucleotides are TGTGCCAGTAGCCCACGCGCCAAAAACATTCAGTACTTC.

This rearrangement joins TRBV27 to TRBJ2-5, with a possible D match to TRBD2 (6 bases). V gave up 5 bases and J gave up 5 bases, with 12 bases separating them. The CDR3 has 13 residues. The germline CDR1 and CDR2 sequences are MNHEY and SMNVEV (reference sequence). The CDR3 region is CASSVRGGETQYF. As DNA, the CDR3 is TGTGCCAGCAGTGTAAGAGGAGGGGAGACCCAGTACTTC.

This chain connects TRBV6-2 or TRBV6-3 to TRBJ2-2; D unresolved. The germline CDR1 and CDR2 sequences are MNHEY and SVGEGT. V was clipped by 5 bases and J by 5 bases, with 6 bases between them. The CDR3 has 12 amino acids. The CDR3 DNA follows: TGTGCCAGCAGTGAGTGGACCGGGGAGCTGTTTTTT. Translated, it gives CASSEWTGELFF.

V is TRBV7-9 and J is TRBJ1-1, with 9 bases identical to TRBD1. In germline, CDR1 is SEHNR, CDR2 FQNEAQ (reference sequence). This CDR3 contains 15 residues. Trimming removed 5 bases from V and 3 bases from J; junction bases left unmatched: 7. The chain's CDR3 is CASSQGDRVDTEAFF. The CDR3 nucleotides are TGTGCCAGCAGCCAGGGGGACAGGGTGGACACTGAAGCTTTCTTT.